The following is a T cell receptor beta chain sequence with its context. Its antigen is currently unknown. The junction differs from germline at one of its ends, possibly a read error. Germline CDR1 SGHTA, CDR2 FQGNSA. The CDR3 runs 14 residues. The planned depth of sequencing spanned 1 in 200,000 to 1 in 1 million T cells. Assay used: immunoSEQ multiplex PCR; TCRdb lists only in-frame clones, some missing. The profile covers about 25,000 clones, with nearly 70% appearing a single time and just over 50% taken by the ten largest. The entry originates in a study of cytotoxic CD8 clonotypes in ibrutinib-treated CLL. Looking at the study overall: The taking of response samples occurred after a median about eleven months of treatment, with a range of 6 to 36.

Overall study results and limits: Under treatment, the uncommon public clonotypes either contracted or remained stable.

This sequence was found in a human donor with chronic lymphocytic leukemia. This material consisted of PBMCs, taken at disease progression, from a patient treated with ibrutinib. The chain has TRBV7-2 and TRBJ2-5; the match to TRBD1 covers 8 bases. The CDR3 protein is CASSRQGSQVTQYF. The CDR3 bases are TGTGCCAGCAGCCGACAGGGGTCCCAAGTGACCCAGTACTTC. Variable domain in full (rest from reference TRBV7-2 and TRBJ2-5): GAGVSQSPSNKVTEKGKDVELRCDPISGHTALYWYRQSLGQGLEFLIYFQGNSAPDKSGLPSDRFSAERTGGSVSTLTIQRTQQEDSAVYLCASSRQGSQVTQYFGPGTRLLVL.